The 31 T cell receptor beta chains listed next were all sequenced from one sample in a study of siplizumab effects on memory and regulatory T cells (dated by TCRdb to about 2019). Library preparation was by the immunoSEQ multiplex PCR assay. Not all clones reach the TCRdb copy of this immuneACCESS table, which keeps in-frame sequences only. Checked studies attribute under half of the gap to unresolved V genes and leave the rest unexplained. The sample table shows tens of thousands of clones, and approximately 93% are seen once. The top ten constitute 5% to 7% of the sample. The sequencing input was CD8+ T cells sorted from blood. These receptors all come from a human donor in good health.

V usage is TRBV2 and J usage is TRBJ1-2; D remains ambiguous. This CDR3 has 12 amino acids. V lost 7 bases to trimming and J lost 4 bases, with 10 bases between them. Germline V gene lookup returns CDR1 SNHLY and CDR2 FYNNEI. The CDR3 here is CASIGRSYGYTF. The CDR3 DNA is TGTGCCAGCATAGGACGGAGCTATGGCTACACCTTC.

This chain joins TRBV9 and TRBJ1-1; D not certain. Looked up from germline, CDR1 is SGDLS and CDR2 is YYNGEE. With 0 bases removed from V and 4 bases from J, the gap between germline ends came to 4 bases. The CDR3 sequence is 12 residues long. CDR3 nucleotide sequence: TGTGCCAGCAGCGTAGGGACCACTGAAGCTTTCTTT. Translation gives CASSVGTTEAFF.

The genes are TRBV29-1 and TRBJ2-1, with 7 bases fitting TRBD1. CDR1 is SQVTM and CDR2 is ANQGSEA in the germline V gene. The CDR3 totals 14 residues. V trimming: 5 bases; J trimming: 4 bases; junction bases outside the gene matches: 8. The CDR3 spells CSVYEPTGYNEQFF. The CDR3 DNA follows: TGCAGCGTTTACGAACCGACAGGGTACAATGAGCAGTTCTTC.

This clone is a singleton in its sample. This sequence joins TRBV30 and TRBJ2-5; D remains ambiguous. V gave up 2 bases and J gave up 1 base, with 14 bases separating them. From germline, CDR1 is GTSNPN and CDR2 SVGIG (reference sequence). CDR3 length equals 15 residues. CDR3 in amino acids: CAWSSTDGTQETQYF. DNA of the CDR3: TGTGCCTGGAGTTCCACGGACGGAACCCAAGAGACCCAGTACTTC.

The table lists this clone with a count of one. As DNA, the CDR3 is TGTGCCAGCAGCCAAGATGACCAGGGACTAGCGGGAACAGATACGCAGTATTTT. As protein: CASSQDDQGLAGTDTQYF. V is TRBV14 and J is TRBJ2-3; 13 nucleotides align to TRBD2. V lost 0 bases to trimming and J lost 3 bases; unmatched junction nucleotides: 6. Germline-derived CDR1 and CDR2 are SGHDN and FVKESK. This CDR3 region has 18 residues.

The chain combines TRBV11-3 with TRBJ2-5; 9 bases agree with TRBD1. Germline assignment: CDR1 SGHNT and CDR2 YENEEA. With 3 bases clipped from V and 5 bases from J, the junction kept 7 bases outside the gene matches. The CDR3 contains 15 residues. In DNA form, the CDR3 reads TGTGCCAGCAGCTTCGACAGGGGGGCAGGGGAGACCCAGTACTTC. As protein: CASSFDRGAGETQYF.

This clone was observed a few times. The rearrangement joins TRBV19 to TRBJ2-7; 8 bases fit TRBD1. This CDR3 spans 13 amino acids. Germline V CDR1 and CDR2: LNHDA, SQIVND (reference sequence). Trimming at V came to 5 bases and at J to 6 bases, leaving 6 bases not matched to a gene. CDR3 sequence: CASSPGTGSEQYF. CDR3 nucleotide sequence: TGTGCCAGTAGTCCCGGGACAGGATCCGAGCAGTACTTC.

J is TRBJ2-2 and V is TRBV4-1, with 7 bases that match TRBD1. The CDR3 spans 16 residues. J lost 6 bases, V lost 3 bases, and 10 bases had no gene match. CDR1 and CDR2 (germline): MGHRA, YSYEKL. The CDR3 is CASSHRRTGAAGELFF. CDR3 nucleotide sequence: TGCGCCAGCAGCCACCGCAGAACAGGGGCGGCCGGGGAGCTGTTTTTT.

V is TRBV6-1 and J is TRBJ2-7, with D tentatively TRBD1 or TRBD2 (6 bases each). The CDR3 length is 16 residues. Per the germline V gene, CDR1 is MNHNS and CDR2 is SASEGT. V gave up 0 bases and J gave up 6 bases, with 18 bases separating them. The CDR3 sequence is CASSEARGKGGGEQYF. In DNA form, the CDR3 reads TGTGCCAGCAGTGAAGCTCGGGGAAAGGGGGGTGGCGAGCAGTACTTC.

V usage is TRBV4-1 and J usage is TRBJ2-3; 7 bases are a match to TRBD2. In germline, CDR1 is MGHRA, CDR2 YSYEKL. The J segment lost 1 base and the V segment lost 4 bases, leaving 8 bases of the junction unmatched. This CDR3 contains 16 residues. CDR3 sequence: CASSPHHRGGTDTQYF. In DNA form, the CDR3 reads TGCGCCAGCAGCCCCCACCACCGGGGGGGCACAGATACGCAGTATTTT.

The chain uses TRBV7-8 and TRBJ1-1, with D maybe TRBD1 (6 bases). The CDR3 is made up of 14 amino acids. The V end was cut by 1 base, the J end by 2 bases, with 8 bases between. Germline-derived CDR1 and CDR2 are SGHVS and FQNEAQ. CDR3 sequence reads: CASSLVGGNTEAFF. CDR3 bases: TGTGCCAGCAGCTTAGTAGGGGGAAACACTGAAGCTTTCTTT.

V is TRBV5-1 and J is TRBJ2-3; TRBD2 agrees at 12 bases. The germline V gene has CDR1 SGHRS and CDR2 YFSETQ. Losses at the gene ends were 6 bases for V and 1 base for J; bases not matched to a gene: 3. The CDR3 is 15 residues long. The CDR3 region has the DNA TGCGCCAGCACGCTAGCGGGGGGGGGCACAGATACGCAGTATTTT. It is translated as CASTLAGGGTDTQYF. Looking up the rest from reference TRBV5-1 and TRBJ2-3 gives the full variable domain: KAGVTQTPRYLIKTRGQQVTLSCSPISGHRSVSWYQQTPGQGLQFLFEYFSETQRNKGNFPGRFSGRQFSNSRSEMNVSTLELGDSALYLCASTLAGGGTDTQYFGPGTRLTVL.

This chain links TRBV4-2 with TRBJ2-7; D might be TRBD2 (6 bases). In germline, CDR1 is LGHNA, CDR2 YNFKEQ. The CDR3 has 16 amino acids. The V end lost 3 bases, the J end lost 2 bases, and 17 bases lay between the germline ends. CDR3 in amino acids: CASSQATGTLAYEQYF. DNA for the CDR3: TGTGCCAGCAGCCAGGCTACCGGGACTTTAGCCTACGAGCAGTACTTC.

The gene calls are TRBV4-1 and TRBJ2-7; 15 nucleotides match TRBD2. V trimming: 3 bases; J trimming: 5 bases; junction bases outside the gene matches: 8. The CDR3 is 17 amino acids. The germline V gene encodes CDR1 MGHRA and CDR2 YSYEKL. The CDR3 region has the DNA TGCGCCAGCAGCCACGGAGGACTAGCGGGAGGGCCCAACGAGCAGTACTTC. As protein: CASSHGGLAGGPNEQYF.

V is TRBV21-1 and J is TRBJ2-1; TRBD2 is the table's D call and was not checked against the DNA. TRBV21-1 is classified as a pseudogene. This CDR3 comprises 11 residues. Written as DNA, the CDR3 is TGTGCCAGCAGCCCCGGACTAGCGGGATTCTTC. It codes for CASSPGLAGFF.

The rearrangement joins TRBV4-3 to TRBJ1-1, with no clear D. CDR1 and CDR2 (germline): LGHNA, YSLEER. Trimming removed 0 bases from V and 4 bases from J, with 12 bases in between. The CDR3 length is 15 residues. DNA of the CDR3: TGCGCCAGCAGCCAAGAATTGGGAAAGGGCACTGAAGCTTTCTTT. It translates to CASSQELGKGTEAFF.

This rearrangement joins TRBV14 to TRBJ1-1, with D tentatively TRBD1 (6 bases). V lost 7 bases, J lost 2 bases, and 11 bases lay in between. This CDR3 has 13 amino acids. Germline CDR1 reads SGHDN; CDR2 reads FVKESK. The CDR3: CASTIGGNTEAFF. The DNA for the CDR3 is TGTGCCAGCACCATTGGGGGCAACACTGAAGCTTTCTTT.

The chain combines TRBV19 with TRBJ2-7, with TRBD1 matching over 8 bases. This CDR3 comprises 15 residues. The germline V gene encodes CDR1 LNHDA and CDR2 SQIVND (reference sequence). V dropped 9 bases and J dropped 3; count of bases not matched to a gene: 13. The CDR3 DNA follows: TGTGCCAGCCGTCCCAAGGACAGGGTGTACTACGAGCAGTACTTC. This sequence encodes CASRPKDRVYYEQYF.

The chain carries TRBV15 and TRBJ1-1; unclear D gene. The germline V and J ends were trimmed by 0 bases and 3 bases, with 8 bases remaining between them. This CDR3 is 14 amino acids long. Germline V gene data show CDR1 as LNHNV and CDR2 as YYDKDF (reference sequence). CDR3 DNA sequence: TGTGCCACCAGCAGAGATCCGAGGGACACTGAAGCTTTCTTT. Its translation is CATSRDPRDTEAFF.

The V call is TRBV4-1, the J call TRBJ2-7; tentatively, D is TRBD2 (6 bases). Trimming cost V 0 bases and J 4 bases, with 10 bases left between them. The CDR3 has 14 residues. Germline V gene data show CDR1 as MGHRA and CDR2 as YSYEKL. In nucleotides, the CDR3 is TGCGCCAGCAGCCAAGATGGGACTTATTACGAGCAGTACTTC. It is translated as CASSQDGTYYEQYF.

V usage is TRBV7-6 and J usage is TRBJ1-1, with a weak D call TRBD1 (5 bases). CDR1 is SGHVS and CDR2 is FNYEAQ in the germline V gene. The CDR3 extends over 16 amino acids. V was trimmed by 4 bases and J by 0 bases, leaving 15 bases between them. CDR3 in DNA: TGTGCCAGCAGCTCGGAGGTAGCACAGGTGAACACTGAAGCTTTCTTT. Protein product: CASSSEVAQVNTEAFF.

CDR3 loop: CAISVGQGENTEAFF. The CDR3 DNA is TGTGCCATCAGTGTGGGACAGGGGGAGAACACTGAAGCTTTCTTT. The chain is built from TRBV10-3 and TRBJ1-1, with 11 bases identical to TRBD1. V was pared by 4 bases and J by 1 base, with 2 bases of the junction left unmatched. The CDR3 sequence is 15 residues long. The V gene's germline CDR1 is ENHRY and CDR2 SYGVKD.

About this clone itself: Germline and junction disagree at one end, which may indicate a read error. Other DNA sequences in the same sample also yield this CDR3. The chain couples TRBV7-9 to TRBJ1-2; D uncertain. Germline values: CDR1 SEHNR, CDR2 FQNEAQ (reference sequence). The CDR3 sequence is 13 residues long. In DNA form, the CDR3 reads TGCGCCAGCAGCTCCAGTGAAAACTATGGCTACACCTTC. Translation gives CASSSSENYGYTF.

The DNA of the CDR3 is TGTGCTAGTGGTTTGGAAAGAGGCACTGAAGCTTTCTTT. It is translated as CASGLERGTEAFF. The V and J genes are TRBV12-5 and TRBJ1-1; no clear D. Germline assignment: CDR1 LGHNT and CDR2 FRNRAP. Trimming removed 1 base at V and 4 bases at J, with 7 bases between. CDR3 length equals 13 residues.

V is TRBV11-1 and J is TRBJ1-1; the match to TRBD1 covers 8 bases. This CDR3 is built from 16 residues. In germline, CDR1 is SGHAT, CDR2 FQDESV (reference sequence). The V and J ends lost 5 bases and 2 bases, in that order; junction bases with no gene match: 10. The CDR3 DNA sequence: TGTGCCAGCAGCCTGATAGCAGGGGGCGTTAACACTGAAGCTTTCTTT. This encodes CASSLIAGGVNTEAFF.

The V gene is TRBV9, the J gene TRBJ2-3; 8 bases line up with TRBD2. The junction had 3 bases not matched to a gene; V was cut back by 1 base and J by 5 bases. CDR1 and CDR2 from the germline V gene are SGDLS and YYNGEE. The CDR3 length is 14 residues. DNA of the CDR3: TGTGCCAGCAGCGTAAGCGGGGGTCTAGATACGCAGTATTTT. Protein product: CASSVSGGLDTQYF.

The chain uses TRBV7-2 and TRBJ2-1, with a tentative D call TRBD2 (5 bases). Trimming took off 4 bases at V and 3 bases at J, with 10 bases between the two ends. CDR1 SGHTA and CDR2 FQGNSA come from the germline V gene. The CDR3 extends over 14 amino acids. CDR3 nucleotide sequence: TGTGCCAGCAGCTCACCCGGGGACTACAATGAGCAGTTCTTC. As protein: CASSSPGDYNEQFF.

This clone appeared once. The V and J genes are TRBV9 and TRBJ1-2; D unresolved. The CDR3 extends over 14 amino acids. The V gene's germline CDR1 is SGDLS and CDR2 YYNGEE. V dropped 6 bases and J dropped 3 bases, with 15 bases sitting between them. CDR3 sequence (DNA): TGTGCCAGCACCGAAGGGAAAGGTCACTATGGCTACACCTTC. It yields the protein CASTEGKGHYGYTF.

The V gene is TRBV27, the J gene TRBJ1-5; D call uncertain. The germline V gene encodes CDR1 MNHEY and CDR2 SMNVEV (reference sequence). This CDR3 region has 16 residues. The ends were cut back, 6 bases at V and 3 bases at J, with 18 bases in the middle. DNA of the CDR3: TGTGCCAGCAGCCCCGGACGACCTAGTAACAATCAGCCCCAGCATTTT. Encoded protein: CASSPGRPSNNQPQHF.

V usage is TRBV27 and J usage is TRBJ2-5, with 10 positions matching TRBD2. J lost 0 bases, V lost 6 bases, and 1 base had no gene match. Germline V CDR1 and CDR2: MNHEY, SMNVEV (reference sequence). The CDR3 totals 14 residues. The CDR3 nucleotides read TGTGCCAGCAGACTAGCGGGGTACCAAGAGACCCAGTACTTC. It codes for CASRLAGYQETQYF.

The chain is built from TRBV19 and TRBJ2-7; a possible D gene is TRBD1 (6 bases). The CDR3 is 13 amino acids. V was trimmed by 3 bases and J by 5 bases, leaving 11 bases between them. Per the germline V gene, CDR1 is LNHDA and CDR2 is SQIVND (reference sequence). CDR3 in amino acids: CASSIVRGDEQYF. In nucleotides, the CDR3 is TGTGCCAGTAGTATTGTCAGGGGTGACGAGCAGTACTTC.